The 23 T cell receptor beta chains below were found in one sample sequenced in a study of T cell responses to AZD1222 COVID-19 vaccine. Using immunoSEQ multiplex PCR, the repertoire was profiled, and TCRdb retains in-frame clones only, with some absent. The sample consists of 95,000 to 100,000 clones, around nine tenths of them appearing once. This specimen was peripheral blood, taken on day 0 of AZD1222 vaccination. The source is an adult in good health.

This rearrangement joins TRBV7-2 to TRBJ1-3; D is ambiguous. Germline CDR1 reads SGHTA; CDR2 reads FQGNSA. V lost 3 bases, J lost 0 bases, and 6 bases lay in between. CDR3 length equals 14 residues. The CDR3 bases are TGTGCCAGCAGCTTCGAAGGCTCTGGAAACACCATATATTTT. Translation: CASSFEGSGNTIYF.

The genes are TRBV28 and TRBJ2-3; 9 bases are a match to TRBD1. Germline CDR1 reads MDHEN; CDR2 reads SYDVKM. V shed 3 bases, J shed 2 bases, and the junction held 9 bases outside the gene matches. The CDR3 totals 17 residues. Here the CDR3 DNA reads TGTGCCAGCAGTTTTCCCCGGGACAGGGCATCCACAGATACGCAGTATTTT. As protein: CASSFPRDRASTDTQYF.

The CDR3 reads CASSIDVGVRYTF. The CDR3 DNA reads TGTGCCAGTAGTATAGATGTGGGGGTCCGCTACACCTTC. The chain recombines TRBV19 with TRBJ1-2; a weak D match, TRBD1 (5 bases). Germline CDR1 reads LNHDA; CDR2 reads SQIVND (reference sequence). The ends were cut back, 0 bases at V and 9 bases at J, with 11 bases in the middle. The CDR3 spans 13 residues.

The V gene is TRBV7-9, the J gene TRBJ1-1; 7 nucleotides match TRBD1. V gave up 4 bases and J gave up 10 bases; unmatched junction bases: 6. This CDR3 has 12 amino acids. The germline V gene has CDR1 SEHNR and CDR2 FQNEAQ (reference sequence). The CDR3 is CASSSDRSRAFF. The CDR3 DNA is TGTGCCAGCAGCTCGGACAGGTCTAGAGCTTTCTTT. Supplemented by reference TRBV7-9 and TRBJ1-1, the full variable domain reads DTGVSQNPRHKITKRGQNVTFRCDPISEHNRLYWYRQTLGQGPEFLTYFQNEAQLEKSRLLSDRFSAERPKGSFSTLEIQRTEQGDSAMYLCASSSDRSRAFFGQGTRLTVV.

The J gene is TRBJ2-7, the V gene TRBV6-5, with D uncertain. The V end was cut by 2 bases, the J end by 2 bases, with 10 bases between. The CDR3 covers 14 residues. In germline, CDR1 is MNHEY, CDR2 SVGAGI. This chain's CDR3 is CASSYPTRPYEQYF. The CDR3 region has the DNA TGTGCCAGCAGTTACCCGACGCGCCCCTACGAGCAGTACTTC.

V is TRBV24-1 and J is TRBJ1-2; tentative D call: TRBD1 (6 bases). The CDR3 sequence is 13 residues long. Germline V gene sequence: CDR1 KGHDR, CDR2 SFDVKD. With 4 bases removed from V and 8 bases from J, the gap between germline ends came to 13 bases. The CDR3 coding sequence is TGTGCCACCAGTGAAAGGGGCAGGGGAGGCTACACCTTC. It is translated as CATSERGRGGYTF.

The gene calls are TRBV19 and TRBJ2-7, with D unclear. CDR3 length: 13 amino acids. Per the germline V gene, CDR1 is LNHDA and CDR2 is SQIVND (reference sequence). V gave up 6 bases and J gave up 3 bases, with 12 bases separating them. The CDR3 loop is CASRKTGDYEQYF. CDR3 nucleotides: TGTGCCAGTAGAAAGACGGGCGACTACGAGCAGTACTTC.

The chain combines TRBV5-8 with TRBJ2-1; 10 positions agree with TRBD1. The junction had 1 base not matched to a gene; V was cut back by 0 bases and J by 4 bases. CDR1 SGHTS and CDR2 YDEGEE come from the germline V gene. The CDR3 has 15 residues. CDR3 protein: CASSLGTGGYNEQFF. The CDR3 DNA is TGTGCCAGCAGCTTGGGGACAGGGGGTTACAATGAGCAGTTCTTC.

The chain carries TRBV7-9 and TRBJ1-1; D remains ambiguous. The ends were cut back, 5 bases at V and 1 base at J, with 8 bases in the middle. There are 13 residues in the CDR3. Germline V CDR1 and CDR2: SEHNR, FQNEAQ (reference sequence). CDR3 sequence reads: CASSLQQNTEAFF. The CDR3 nucleotides are TGTGCCAGCAGCCTACAGCAGAACACTGAAGCTTTCTTT.

The V call is TRBV19, the J call TRBJ1-2; D may be TRBD1 (6 bases). The V end lost 7 bases, the J end lost 6 bases, and 15 bases lay between the germline ends. This CDR3 is built from 13 residues. Germline lookup yields CDR1 LNHDA and CDR2 SQIVND (reference sequence). The CDR3 is CASTSDRFHGYTF. CDR3 coding DNA: TGTGCCAGTACTTCCGACAGGTTCCATGGCTACACCTTC.

The V call is TRBV7-8, the J call TRBJ1-2; D gene unclear. Trimming cost V 5 bases and J 1 base, with 5 bases left between them. This CDR3 region has 12 residues. Per germline, CDR1 SGHVS and CDR2 FQNEAQ. For the CDR3, the DNA is TGTGCCAGCAGCGATATTAACTATGGCTACACCTTC. Residues: CASSDINYGYTF.

This clone has only one observation. The chain couples TRBV20-1 to TRBJ1-2; 7 bases are shared with TRBD1. Looked up from germline, CDR1 is DFQATT and CDR2 is SNEGSKA (reference sequence). V lost 3 bases to trimming and J lost 4 bases; unmatched junction nucleotides: 8. The CDR3 has 14 amino acids. The CDR3 sequence is CSASPFDRAYGYTF. As DNA, the CDR3 is TGCAGTGCTAGTCCATTCGACAGGGCCTATGGCTACACCTTC.

The chain recombines TRBV7-9 with TRBJ2-7; D is unresolved. V was trimmed by 8 bases and J by 2 bases, leaving 13 bases between them. This CDR3 has 13 amino acids. Germline assignment: CDR1 SEHNR and CDR2 FQNEAQ (reference sequence). The CDR3 coding sequence is TGTGCCAGCGTCCCTCCGGCCGCCTACGAGCAGTACTTC. Translated, it gives CASVPPAAYEQYF. The entire variable domain, with the rest obtained from reference TRBV7-9 and TRBJ2-7, is as follows: DTGVSQNPRHKITKRGQNVTFRCDPISEHNRLYWYRQTLGQGPEFLTYFQNEAQLEKSRLLSDRFSAERPKGSFSTLEIQRTEQGDSAMYLCASVPPAAYEQYFGPGTRLTVT.

This chain connects TRBV4-1 to TRBJ1-4; 9 nucleotides match TRBD1. The CDR3 covers 16 residues. Per the germline V gene, CDR1 is MGHRA and CDR2 is YSYEKL. The junction had 11 bases not matched to a gene; V was cut back by 4 bases and J by 8 bases. The CDR3 coding sequence is TGCGCCAGCAGCCCAGACCGTGACAGGGGGGCCGAAAAACTGTTTTTT. It codes for CASSPDRDRGAEKLFF.

This clone was observed once. The chain carries TRBV7-9 and TRBJ1-2; D is uncertain. Germline lookup yields CDR1 SEHNR and CDR2 FQNEAQ (reference sequence). Trimming shortened V by 1 base and J by 3 bases, and 3 bases separated the two germline ends. This CDR3 is built from 12 residues. The CDR3 DNA reads as TGTGCCAGCAGCTTAGGCGACTATGGCTACACCTTC. It codes for CASSLGDYGYTF.

The gene calls are TRBV6-5 and TRBJ1-1; D is perhaps TRBD1 (6 bases). Trimming stripped 5 bases from V and 1 base from J, with 14 bases between. The CDR3 consists of 15 residues. CDR1 and CDR2 from the germline V gene are MNHEY and SVGAGI. In nucleotides, the CDR3 is TGTGCCAGCAGTAGGGGGTGGGGGACGAACACTGAAGCTTTCTTT. The encoded protein is CASSRGWGTNTEAFF.

The V call is TRBV7-6, the J call TRBJ1-3; no firm D call. The germline gives CDR1 SGHVS, CDR2 FNYEAQ. The CDR3 has 15 amino acids. V was shortened by 1 base and J by 2 bases, with 9 bases between the two germline ends. CDR3 bases: TGTGCCAGCAGCTTAGTATCTCAAGCTGGAAACACCATATATTTT. Encoded protein: CASSLVSQAGNTIYF.

V and J are TRBV14 and TRBJ2-7, with D uncertain. Per the germline V gene, CDR1 is SGHDN and CDR2 is FVKESK. CDR3 length: 13 amino acids. V lost 3 bases and J 0 bases, leaving 6 bases between the germline ends. The CDR3 DNA follows: TGTGCCAGCAGCCATGTCAGCTCCTACGAGCAGTACTTC. Protein product: CASSHVSSYEQYF.

This sequence joins TRBV5-1 and TRBJ2-3; D possibly uses TRBD1 or TRBD2 (7 bases each). Germline V gene lookup returns CDR1 SGHRS and CDR2 YFSETQ. V was shortened by 1 base and J by 3 bases, with 12 bases between the two germline ends. The CDR3 is 15 residues long. The CDR3 loop reads CASSLQGGKTDTQYF. The DNA of the CDR3 is TGCGCCAGCAGCTTGCAGGGGGGGAAGACAGATACGCAGTATTTT.

The chain links TRBV7-9 to TRBJ1-2; D perhaps matches TRBD1 (5 bases). The CDR3 is 16 residues long. The germline V gene has CDR1 SEHNR and CDR2 FQNEAQ (reference sequence). With 5 bases removed from V and 0 bases from J, the gap between germline ends came to 16 bases. For the CDR3, the DNA is TGTGCCAGCAGCACCACGCGACAGCTAGCTAACTATGGCTACACCTTC. Its protein product is CASSTTRQLANYGYTF.

The DNA of the CDR3 is TGTGCCAGCTACGACAGGGGGATTTTTTTCTTT. It translates to CASYDRGIFFF. The V call is TRBV12-3 or TRBV12-4, the J call TRBJ1-1; TRBD1 matches 9 bases. The CDR3 runs to 11 residues. After removal of 8 bases from V and 13 bases from J, the junction contained 8 bases not matched to a gene.

A few counts support this clone. The chain uses TRBV3-1 (or the pseudogene TRBV3-2) and TRBJ2-5, with TRBD1 matching 10 bases. This CDR3 has 16 residues. V was pared by 4 bases and J by 4 bases, with 9 bases of the junction left unmatched. Germline V gene sequence: CDR1 LGHDT, CDR2 YNNKEL (reference sequence). The CDR3: CASSPTGQGRAETQYF. The CDR3 DNA sequence: TGTGCCAGCAGCCCCACGGGACAGGGGAGGGCAGAGACCCAGTACTTC.

This sequence joins TRBV5-1 and TRBJ1-6, with D uncertain. V lost 1 base and J 6 bases, leaving 11 bases between the germline ends. Germline V gene lookup returns CDR1 SGHRS and CDR2 YFSETQ. The CDR3 spans 15 residues. CDR3 amino acids: CASSLLSFRNSPLHF. The CDR3 DNA is TGCGCCAGCAGCTTGTTATCCTTTCGTAATTCACCCCTCCACTTT.